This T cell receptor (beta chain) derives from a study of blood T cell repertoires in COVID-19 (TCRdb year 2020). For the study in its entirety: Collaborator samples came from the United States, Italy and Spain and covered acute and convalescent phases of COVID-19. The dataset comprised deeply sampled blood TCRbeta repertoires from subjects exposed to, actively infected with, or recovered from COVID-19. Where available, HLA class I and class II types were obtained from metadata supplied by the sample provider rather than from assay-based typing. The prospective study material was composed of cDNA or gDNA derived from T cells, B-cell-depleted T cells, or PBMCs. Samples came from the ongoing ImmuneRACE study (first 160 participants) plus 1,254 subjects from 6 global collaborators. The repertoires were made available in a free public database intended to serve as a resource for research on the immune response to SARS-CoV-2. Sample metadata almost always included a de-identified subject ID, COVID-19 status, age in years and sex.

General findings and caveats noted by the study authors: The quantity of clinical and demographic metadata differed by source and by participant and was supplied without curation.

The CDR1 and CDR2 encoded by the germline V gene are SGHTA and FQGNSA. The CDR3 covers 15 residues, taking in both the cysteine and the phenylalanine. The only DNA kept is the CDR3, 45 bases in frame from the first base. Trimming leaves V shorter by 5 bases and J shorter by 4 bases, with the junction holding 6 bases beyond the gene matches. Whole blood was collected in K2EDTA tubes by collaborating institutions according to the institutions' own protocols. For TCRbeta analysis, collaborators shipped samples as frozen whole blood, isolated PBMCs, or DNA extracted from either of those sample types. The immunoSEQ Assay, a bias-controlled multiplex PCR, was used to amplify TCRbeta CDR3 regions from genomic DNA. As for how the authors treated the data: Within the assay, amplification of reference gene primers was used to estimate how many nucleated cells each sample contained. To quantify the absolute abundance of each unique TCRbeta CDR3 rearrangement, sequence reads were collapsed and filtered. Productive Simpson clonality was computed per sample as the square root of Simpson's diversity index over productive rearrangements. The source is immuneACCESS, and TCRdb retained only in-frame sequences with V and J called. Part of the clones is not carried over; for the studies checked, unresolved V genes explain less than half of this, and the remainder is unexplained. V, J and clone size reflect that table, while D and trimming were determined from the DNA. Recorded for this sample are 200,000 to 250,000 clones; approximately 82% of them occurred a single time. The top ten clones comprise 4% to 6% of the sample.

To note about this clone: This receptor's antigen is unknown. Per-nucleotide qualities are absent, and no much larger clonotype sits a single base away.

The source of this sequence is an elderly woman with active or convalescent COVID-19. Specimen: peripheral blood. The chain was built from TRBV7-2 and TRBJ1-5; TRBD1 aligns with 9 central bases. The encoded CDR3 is CASSTTGGANQPQHF. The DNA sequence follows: TGTGCCAGCAGCACAACAGGGGGCGCGAATCAGCCCCAGCATTTT.